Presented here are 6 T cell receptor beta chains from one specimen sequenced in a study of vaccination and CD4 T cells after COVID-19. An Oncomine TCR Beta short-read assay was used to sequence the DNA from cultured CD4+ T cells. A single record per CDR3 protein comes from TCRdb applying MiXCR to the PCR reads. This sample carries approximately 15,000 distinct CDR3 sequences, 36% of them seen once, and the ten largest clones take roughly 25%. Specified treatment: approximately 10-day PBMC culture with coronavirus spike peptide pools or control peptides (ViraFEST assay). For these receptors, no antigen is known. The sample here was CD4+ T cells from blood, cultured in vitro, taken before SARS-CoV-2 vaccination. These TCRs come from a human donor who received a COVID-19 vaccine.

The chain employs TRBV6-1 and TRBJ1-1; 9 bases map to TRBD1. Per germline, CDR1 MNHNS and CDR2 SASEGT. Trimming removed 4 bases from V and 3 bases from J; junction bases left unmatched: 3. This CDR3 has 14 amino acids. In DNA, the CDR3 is TGTGCCAGCAGTGTACGGACAGGGGACACTGAAGCTTTCTTT. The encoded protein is CASSVRTGDTEAFF.

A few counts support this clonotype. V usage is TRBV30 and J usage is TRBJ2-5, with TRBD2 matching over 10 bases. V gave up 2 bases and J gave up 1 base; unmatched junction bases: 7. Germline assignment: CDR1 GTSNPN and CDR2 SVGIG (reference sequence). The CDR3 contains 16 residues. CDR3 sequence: CAWSTRLAGVQETQYF. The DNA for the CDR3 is TGTGCCTGGAGTACCAGGCTAGCGGGGGTCCAAGAGACCCAGTACTTC.

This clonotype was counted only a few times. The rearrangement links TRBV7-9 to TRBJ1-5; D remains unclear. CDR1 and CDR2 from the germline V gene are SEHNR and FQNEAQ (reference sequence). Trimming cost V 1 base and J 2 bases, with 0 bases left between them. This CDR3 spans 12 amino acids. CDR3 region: CASSLGNQPQHF. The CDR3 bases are TGTGCCAGCAGCTTAGGCAATCAGCCCCAGCATTTT.

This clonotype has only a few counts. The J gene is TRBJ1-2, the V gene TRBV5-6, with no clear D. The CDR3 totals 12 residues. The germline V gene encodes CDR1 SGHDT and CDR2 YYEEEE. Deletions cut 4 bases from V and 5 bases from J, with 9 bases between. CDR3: CASSGSGYGYTF. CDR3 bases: TGTGCCAGCAGCGGGAGTGGGTATGGCTACACCTTC.

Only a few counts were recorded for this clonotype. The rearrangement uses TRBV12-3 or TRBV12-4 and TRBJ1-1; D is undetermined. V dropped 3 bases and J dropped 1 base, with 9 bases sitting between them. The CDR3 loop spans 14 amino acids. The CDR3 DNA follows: TGTGCCAGCAGTTTTTCTGGAGGGAACACTGAAGCTTTCTTT. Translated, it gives CASSFSGGNTEAFF.

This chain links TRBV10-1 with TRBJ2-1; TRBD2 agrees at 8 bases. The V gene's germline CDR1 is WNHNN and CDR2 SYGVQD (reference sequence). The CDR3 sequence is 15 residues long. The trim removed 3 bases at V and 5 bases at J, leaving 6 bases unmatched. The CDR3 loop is CASSEAGEADNEQFF. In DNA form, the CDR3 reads TGCGCCAGCAGTGAAGCGGGGGAGGCAGACAATGAGCAGTTCTTC.